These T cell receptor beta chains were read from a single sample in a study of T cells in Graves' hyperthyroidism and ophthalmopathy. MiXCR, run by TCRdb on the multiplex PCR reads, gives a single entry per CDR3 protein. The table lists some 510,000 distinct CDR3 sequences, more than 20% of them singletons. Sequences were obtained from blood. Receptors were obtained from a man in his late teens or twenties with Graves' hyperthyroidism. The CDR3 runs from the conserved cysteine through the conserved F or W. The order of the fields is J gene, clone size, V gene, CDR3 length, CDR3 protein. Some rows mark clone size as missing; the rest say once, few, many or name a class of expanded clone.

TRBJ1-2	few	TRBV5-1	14	CASSLLTGHYGYTF
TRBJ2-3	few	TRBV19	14	CASRFSGIQDTQYF
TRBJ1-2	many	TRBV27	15	CASSLRGPGNYGYTF
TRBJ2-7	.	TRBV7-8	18	CASSLAATGGPFSYEQYF
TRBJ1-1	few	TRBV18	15	CASSPPFASGTEAFF
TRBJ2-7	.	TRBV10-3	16	CATSDSDRDRGYEQYF
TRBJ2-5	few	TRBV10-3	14	CAISEVGGQETQYF
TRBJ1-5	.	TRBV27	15	CASSLSRTGRQPQHF
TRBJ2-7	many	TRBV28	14	CASSSRTADYEQYF
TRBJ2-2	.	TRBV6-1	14	CASSRLAATGELFF
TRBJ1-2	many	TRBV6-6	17	CASSYSFARGENYGYTF
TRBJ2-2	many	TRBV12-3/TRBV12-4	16	CASSTPRGGNTGELFF
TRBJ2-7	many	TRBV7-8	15	CASSFFPERAYEQYF
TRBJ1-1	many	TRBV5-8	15	CASSQRQRLRTEAFF
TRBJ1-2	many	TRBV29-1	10	CSVRTVDYTF
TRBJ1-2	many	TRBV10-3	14	CAISESGQGAGYTF
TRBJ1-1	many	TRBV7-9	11	CASSLAPEAFF
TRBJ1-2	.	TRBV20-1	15	CSAEVGGRNLYGYTF
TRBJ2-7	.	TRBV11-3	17	CASSLPFSPRRNYEQYF
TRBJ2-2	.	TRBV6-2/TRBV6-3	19	CASSYSSAGGAPNTGELFF
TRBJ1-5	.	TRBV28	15	CASGTGGAGSQPQHF
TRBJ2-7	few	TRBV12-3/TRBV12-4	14	CASSVGHSSYEQYF
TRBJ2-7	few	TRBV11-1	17	CASSLGGWDLLPYEQYF
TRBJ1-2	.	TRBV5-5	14	CASSLFGSFYGYTF
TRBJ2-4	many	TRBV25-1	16	CASSPRAAVAKNIQYF
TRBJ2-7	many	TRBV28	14	CASTAGWPSGEQYF
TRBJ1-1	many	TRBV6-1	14	CASSQTGLNTEAFF
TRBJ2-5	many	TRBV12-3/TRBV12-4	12	CASSPLNETQYF
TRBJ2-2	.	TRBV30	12	CAWSVQAGELFF
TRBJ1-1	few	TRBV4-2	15	CASSQDLRGNTEAFF
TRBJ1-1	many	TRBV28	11	CASTLNAEAFF
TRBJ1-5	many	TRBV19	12	CASSYLNQPQHF
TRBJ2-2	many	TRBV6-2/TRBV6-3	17	CASSYSNLGPNTGELFF
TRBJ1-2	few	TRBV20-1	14	CSAKGQGANYGYTF
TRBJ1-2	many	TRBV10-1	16	CASEGQRSRRNYGYTF
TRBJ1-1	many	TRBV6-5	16	CASSPSDRVYVAEAFF
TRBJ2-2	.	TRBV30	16	CAWAAGLAGVPRELFF
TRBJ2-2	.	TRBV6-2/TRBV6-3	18	CATSTFEIRTGGTGELFF
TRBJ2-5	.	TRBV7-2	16	CASSLVWSGGEVSQYF
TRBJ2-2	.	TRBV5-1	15	CASSLVSVAVGELFF
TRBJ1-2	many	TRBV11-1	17	CASSSVGWGQGKDGYTF
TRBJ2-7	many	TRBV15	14	CATSRDQWPGEQYF
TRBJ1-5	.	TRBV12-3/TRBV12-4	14	CASSSGTRDGTQHF
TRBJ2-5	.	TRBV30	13	CAWSVRIAETQYF
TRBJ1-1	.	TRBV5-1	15	CASSFGDRANTEAFF
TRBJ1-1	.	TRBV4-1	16	CASSSGLTALNTEAFF
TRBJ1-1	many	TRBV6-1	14	CASRGGHLNTEAFF
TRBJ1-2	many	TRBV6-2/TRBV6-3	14	CASSYSRGPYGYTF